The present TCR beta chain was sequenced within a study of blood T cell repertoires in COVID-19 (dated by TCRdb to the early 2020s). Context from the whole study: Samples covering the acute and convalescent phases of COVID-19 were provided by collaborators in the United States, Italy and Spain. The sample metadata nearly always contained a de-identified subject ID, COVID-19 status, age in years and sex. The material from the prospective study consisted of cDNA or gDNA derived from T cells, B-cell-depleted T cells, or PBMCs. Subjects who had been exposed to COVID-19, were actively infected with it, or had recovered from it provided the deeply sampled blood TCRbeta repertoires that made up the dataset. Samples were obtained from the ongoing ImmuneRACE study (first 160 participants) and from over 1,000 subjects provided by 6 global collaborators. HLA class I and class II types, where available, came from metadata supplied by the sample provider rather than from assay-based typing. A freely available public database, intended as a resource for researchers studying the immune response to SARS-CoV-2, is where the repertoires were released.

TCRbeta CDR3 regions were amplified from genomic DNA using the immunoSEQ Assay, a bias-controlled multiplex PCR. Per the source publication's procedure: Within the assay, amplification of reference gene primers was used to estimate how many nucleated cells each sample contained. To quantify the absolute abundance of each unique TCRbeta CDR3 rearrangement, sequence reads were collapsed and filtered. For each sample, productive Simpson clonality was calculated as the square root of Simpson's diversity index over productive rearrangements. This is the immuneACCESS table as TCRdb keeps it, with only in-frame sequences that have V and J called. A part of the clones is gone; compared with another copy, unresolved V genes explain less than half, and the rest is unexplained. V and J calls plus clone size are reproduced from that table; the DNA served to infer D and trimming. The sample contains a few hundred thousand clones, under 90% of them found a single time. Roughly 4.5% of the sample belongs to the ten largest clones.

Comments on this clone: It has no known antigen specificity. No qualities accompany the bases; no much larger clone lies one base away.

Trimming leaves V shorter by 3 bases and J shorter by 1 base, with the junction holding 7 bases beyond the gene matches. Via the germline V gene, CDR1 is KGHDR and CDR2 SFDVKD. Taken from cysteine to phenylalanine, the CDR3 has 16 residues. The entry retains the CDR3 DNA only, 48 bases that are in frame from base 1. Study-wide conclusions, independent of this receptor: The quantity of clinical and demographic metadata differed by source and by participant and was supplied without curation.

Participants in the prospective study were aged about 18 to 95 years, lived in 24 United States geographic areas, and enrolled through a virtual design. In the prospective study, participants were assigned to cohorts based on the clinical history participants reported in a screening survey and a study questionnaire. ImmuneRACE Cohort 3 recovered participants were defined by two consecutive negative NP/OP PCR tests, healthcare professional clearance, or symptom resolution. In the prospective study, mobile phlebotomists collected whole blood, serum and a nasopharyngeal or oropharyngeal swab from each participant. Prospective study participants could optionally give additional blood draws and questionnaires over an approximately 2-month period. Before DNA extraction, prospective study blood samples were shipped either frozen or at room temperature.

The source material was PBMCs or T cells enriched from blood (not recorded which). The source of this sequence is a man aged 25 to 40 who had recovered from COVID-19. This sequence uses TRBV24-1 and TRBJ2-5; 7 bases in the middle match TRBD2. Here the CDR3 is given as CATSDTRSGPQETQYF. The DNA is TGTGCCACCAGTGATACCCGTAGCGGGCCCCAAGAGACCCAGTACTTC.